Below, one T cell receptor beta chain is given with its context. As yet, its antigen is unknown. Mismatch with germline at one junction end may stem from a read error. Germline CDR1 SNHLY, CDR2 FYNNEI. CDR3 size: 12 residues. The PCR employed 60 Vbeta primers together with 13 Jbeta primers. Libraries were prepared by immunoSEQ multiplex PCR; TCRdb keeps only in-frame clonotypes and omits some of them. The data show hundreds of thousands of clones, approximately 82% seen once. The data originate from a study of cytomegalovirus exposure and HLA in healthy donors. Study results and limitations: CMV serostatus alone was available as immune exposure information. Among CMV-associated TCR beta chains, most appeared HLA-restricted in a later analysis.

The sample taken for sequencing was PBMCs. This TCR derives from a man younger than 35 in good health and CMV-seronegative. The chain links TRBV2 to TRBJ1-1; TRBD1 might be the D (6 bases). The CDR3 loop is CASNEQGAEAFF. CDR3 DNA sequence: TGTGCCAGCAATGAACAGGGCGCTGAAGCTTTCTTT. Combining the CDR3 with reference TRBV2 and TRBJ1-1 gives the whole variable domain EPEVTQTPSHQVTQMGQEVILRCVPISNHLYFYWYRQILGQKVEFLVSFYNNEISEKSEIFDDQFSVERPDGSNFTLKIRSTKLEDSAMYFCASNEQGAEAFFGQGTRLTVV.